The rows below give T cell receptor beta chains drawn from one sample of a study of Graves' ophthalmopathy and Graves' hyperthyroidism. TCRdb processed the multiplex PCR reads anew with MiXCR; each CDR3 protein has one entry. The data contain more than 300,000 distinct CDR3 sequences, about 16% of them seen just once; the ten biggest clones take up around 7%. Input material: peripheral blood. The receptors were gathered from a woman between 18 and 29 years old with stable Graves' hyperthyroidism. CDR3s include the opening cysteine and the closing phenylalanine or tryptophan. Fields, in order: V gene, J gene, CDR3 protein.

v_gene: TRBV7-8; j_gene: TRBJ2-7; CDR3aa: CASSLIPDRSYEQYF
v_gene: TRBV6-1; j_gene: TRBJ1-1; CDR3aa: CASSANRVTTEAFF
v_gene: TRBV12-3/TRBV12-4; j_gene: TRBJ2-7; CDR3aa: CASSWTRSSYEQYF
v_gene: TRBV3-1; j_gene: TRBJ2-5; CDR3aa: CASSQRFSRGGETQYF
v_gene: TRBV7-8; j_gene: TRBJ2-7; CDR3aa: CASSLFRPSSYEQYF
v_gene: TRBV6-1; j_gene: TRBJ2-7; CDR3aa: CASRVTGNYEQYF
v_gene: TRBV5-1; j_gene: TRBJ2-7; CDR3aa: CASSPGRGPSYEQYF
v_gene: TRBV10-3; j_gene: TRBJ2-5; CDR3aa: CAISESHTSGASQETQYF
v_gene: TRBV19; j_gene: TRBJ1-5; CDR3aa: CASSIATGRNQPQHF
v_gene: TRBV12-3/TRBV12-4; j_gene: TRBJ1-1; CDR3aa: CASSPTGTGIWGTEAFF
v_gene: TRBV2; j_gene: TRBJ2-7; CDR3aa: CASTSGTGEEEQYF
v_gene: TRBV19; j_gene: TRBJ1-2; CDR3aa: CASSIDPGGRGGYTF
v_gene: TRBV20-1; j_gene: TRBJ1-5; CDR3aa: CSARDGTGRNQPQHF
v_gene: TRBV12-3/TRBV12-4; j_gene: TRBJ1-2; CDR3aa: CASSGTGTSNYGYTF
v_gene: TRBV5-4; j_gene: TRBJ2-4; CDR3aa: CASSSGLAGPGAKNIQYF
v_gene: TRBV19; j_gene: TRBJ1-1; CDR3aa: CASSILRTGGSDTEAFF
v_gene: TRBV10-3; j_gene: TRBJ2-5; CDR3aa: CAISDGRGTETQYF
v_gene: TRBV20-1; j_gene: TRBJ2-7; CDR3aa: CSAGTGGSGYEQYF
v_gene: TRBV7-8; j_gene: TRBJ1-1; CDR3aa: CASSLPGQGETTEAFF
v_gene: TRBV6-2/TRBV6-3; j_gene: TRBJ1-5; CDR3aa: CASLKFGVNQPQHF
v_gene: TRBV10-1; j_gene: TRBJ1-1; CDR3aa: CASSDPSRGTEAFF
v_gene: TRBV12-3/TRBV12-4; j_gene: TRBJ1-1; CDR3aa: CASSLDRAGGNTEAFF
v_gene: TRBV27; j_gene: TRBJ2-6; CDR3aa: CASSLGGTGANVLTF
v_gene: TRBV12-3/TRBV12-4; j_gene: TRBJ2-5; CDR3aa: CASSQRRQGQETQYF
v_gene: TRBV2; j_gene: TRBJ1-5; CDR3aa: CASSGGSTGGEQPQHF
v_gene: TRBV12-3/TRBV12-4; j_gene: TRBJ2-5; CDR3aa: CASGPGREVETQYF
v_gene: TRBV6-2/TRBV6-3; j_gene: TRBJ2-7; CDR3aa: CASSFGQGATEQYF
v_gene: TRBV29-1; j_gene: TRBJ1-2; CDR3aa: CSVGDRGDGYTF
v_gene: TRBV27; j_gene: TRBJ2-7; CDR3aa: CATSRTGTGTYEQYF
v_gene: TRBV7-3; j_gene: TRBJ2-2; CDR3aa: CASSSSEGQPVTGELFF
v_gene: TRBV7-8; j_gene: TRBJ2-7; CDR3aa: CASSLARARQGPYEQYF
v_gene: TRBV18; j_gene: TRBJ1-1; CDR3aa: CASSRRAGPVNTEAFF
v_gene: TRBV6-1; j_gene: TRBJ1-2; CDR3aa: CASSPRVVGYGYTF
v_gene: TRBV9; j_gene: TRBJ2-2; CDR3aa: CASSGESGLVDTGELFF
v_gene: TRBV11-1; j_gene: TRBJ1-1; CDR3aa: CASSPPGSQINTEAFF
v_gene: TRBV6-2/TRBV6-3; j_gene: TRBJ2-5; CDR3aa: CASRSPFRDHGGETQYF